The source of this T cell receptor beta chain is a study of response to subunit inactivated influenza vaccine. Each CDR3 protein is one row after TCRdb ran MiXCR on the RT-PCR reads. The sample contains about 520,000 distinct CDR3 sequences, over 25% of which appear only once. The study's findings and limits: Each seasonal influenza vaccination, the authors suggested, recruits few new T cells.

The CDR3 consists of 12 residues. From germline, CDR1 is SNHLY and CDR2 FYNNEI. Trimming removed 10 bases from V and 6 bases from J, with 16 bases in between. Only a few counts were recorded for this clonotype. Its target is unknown. This chain joins TRBV2 and TRBJ2-7; D is perhaps TRBD2 (6 bases). The sequenced sample was CD4+ T cells sorted from PBMCs, obtained 5 days after vaccination. The sequence derives from a man aged 50 or older who received an inactivated influenza vaccine. The CDR3 sequence is CATKPWGVEQYF. The CDR3 DNA sequence: TGTGCCACTAAACCCTGGGGGGTCGAGCAGTACTTC.